The rows below give T cell receptor beta chains drawn from one sample of a study of T cell repertoires and HLA-DP antigens. Sequencing used immunoSEQ multiplex PCR; TCRdb keeps in-frame clones, though not all of them. The sample shows 55,000 to 80,000 clones, around three quarters of them seen only once. These receptors have no identified antigens. The sequencing input was CD4+ T cells from PBMCs. These receptors came from a man aged 55 to 70 in good health and CMV-seronegative. CDR3s include the opening cysteine and the closing phenylalanine or tryptophan. Fields, in order: clone size, CDR3 length, D gene, J gene, V gene, CDR3 DNA, CDR3 protein. The D gene is left open where the match is weak. Only some rows state a clone size, as once, few, many or a class for expanded clones.

. 16 . TRBJ2-4 TRBV5-8 TGTGCCAGCAGCCCTCTGTTGTCAGGGGCCAAAAACATTCAGTACTTC CASSPLLSGAKNIQYF
. 14 . TRBJ2-7 TRBV2 TGTGCCAGCAGGATCGGCCCAGGGTACTACGAGCAGTACTTC CASRIGPGYYEQYF
. 14 . TRBJ2-7 TRBV7-8 TGTGCCAGCAGCCCCGGGGGTGTCCGGGGGAAGCAGTACTTC CASSPGGVRGKQYF
. 13 . TRBJ2-7 TRBV18 TGTGCCAGCTCCCCGGGGGACAAGGGAAGGCCGTACTTC CASSPGDKGRPYF
. 13 . TRBJ2-5 TRBV5-4 TGTGCCAGCAGCCAGGGGGGAGGACAGACCCAGTACTTC CASSQGGGQTQYF
. 16 TRBD1 TRBJ2-6 TRBV18 TGTGCCAGCTCACTAGGACAGGGAGCTGGGGCCAACGTCCTGACTTTC CASSLGQGAGANVLTF
. 14 TRBD2 TRBJ2-1 TRBV2 TGTGCCAGCACCGGACTAGCGGGGGCGTTTGAGCAGTTCTTC CASTGLAGAFEQFF
. 15 . TRBJ2-3 TRBV7-2 TGTGCCAGCAGCTTAGTGTCGGCTAGCTCAGATACGCAGTATTTT CASSLVSASSDTQYF
. 16 . TRBJ2-1 TRBV14 TGTGCCAGCAGCCAGTGGGTTTCGGTAGATGGGGATGAGCAGTTCTTC CASSQWVSVDGDEQFF
. 22 TRBD2 TRBJ2-1 TRBV10-3 TGTGCCATCAGTGACAAGGCTGCTCAGCTAGCGGGAGTAAGGGAGGGATACAATGAGCAGTTCTTC CAISDKAAQLAGVREGYNEQFF
. 19 TRBD1 TRBJ2-6 TRBV5-6 TGTGCCAGCAGCTTGCCGGGACAGGGGGCGCCCTCTGGGGCCAACGTCCTGACTTTC CASSLPGQGAPSGANVLTF
. 13 . TRBJ1-4 TRBV2 TGTGCCACTCGGTATCACGGGAATGAAAAACTGTTTTTT CATRYHGNEKLFF
. 16 TRBD2 TRBJ2-3 TRBV9 TGTGCCAGCACCCTCGGACTAGCGGGAGTCACAGATACGCAGTATTTT CASTLGLAGVTDTQYF
. 12 . TRBJ2-1 TRBV5-1 TGCGCCAGCAGCTTACAGGGCTATGAGCAGTTCTTC CASSLQGYEQFF
. 14 TRBD1 TRBJ2-7 TRBV6-6 TGTGCCAGCAGTTGGGGACAGGGTCGTGGGGAGCAGTACTTC CASSWGQGRGEQYF
. 15 . TRBJ1-6 TRBV25-1 TGTGCCAGTAGGGAACAGAGCTCCTATAATTCACCCCTCCACTTT CASREQSSYNSPLHF
once 14 . TRBJ2-5 TRBV5-1 TGCGCCAGCAGCTTGGAAGGAGGGGCGGAGACCCAGTACTTC CASSLEGGAETQYF
. 12 . TRBJ2-7 TRBV30 TGTGCCTGGAGTATTGGGGCGAACGAGCAGTACTTC CAWSIGANEQYF
. 16 TRBD2 TRBJ2-1 TRBV6-6 TGTGCCAGCACAGGGTCAAGCGGGAGCTCCTACAATGAGCAGTTCTTC CASTGSSGSSYNEQFF
. 15 . TRBJ2-2 TRBV9 TGTGCCAGCAGCAGCCGACAGCCTCACACCGGGGAGCTGTTTTTT CASSSRQPHTGELFF
few 14 . TRBJ2-2 TRBV29-1 TGCAGCGTTGACCCCAACACGAACACCGGGGAGCTGTTTTTT CSVDPNTNTGELFF
once 13 . TRBJ1-1 TRBV7-2 TGTGCCAGCAGCTTTAACAGGAACACTGAAGCTTTCTTT CASSFNRNTEAFF
. 12 . TRBJ2-1 TRBV29-1 TGCAGCGTTGTAAAGGGGGAGAGTGAGCAGTTCTTC CSVVKGESEQFF
. 18 . TRBJ2-2 TRBV7-9 TGTGCCAGCAGCTTATCGTCAGGGGCCCCGGGCGGCACCGGGGAGCTGTTTTTT CASSLSSGAPGGTGELFF
. 17 TRBD2 TRBJ2-5 TRBV7-8 TGTGCCAGCAGCCACTCGGTGGTAGCGGGGGTTCAAGAGACCCAGTACTTC CASSHSVVAGVQETQYF
. 14 . TRBJ1-2 TRBV4-3 TGCGCCAGCGGCTCACCCGGGCTAGAGTATGGCTACACCTTC CASGSPGLEYGYTF
. 14 . TRBJ2-5 TRBV2 TGTGCCAGCAGTGAGCCCCCAGGTGGAGAGACCCAGTACTTC CASSEPPGGETQYF
once 14 . TRBJ1-2 TRBV27 TGTGCCAGCAGGTCACAGGGTTTTGGCTATGGCTACACCTTC CASRSQGFGYGYTF
. 16 TRBD1 TRBJ1-4 TRBV11-2 TGTGCCAGCAGCCAGTCACGGACAGGTTCTAATGAAAAACTGTTTTTT CASSQSRTGSNEKLFF
. 16 . TRBJ2-5 TRBV9 TGTGCCAGCAGCGTAGCTGCCGGGACAACTCAAGAGACCCAGTACTTC CASSVAAGTTQETQYF
. 17 TRBD2 TRBJ2-2 TRBV4-2 TGTGCCAGCAGCCCTGGGGGACTAGCGGGAGTCACCGGGGAGCTGTTTTTT CASSPGGLAGVTGELFF
few 11 . TRBJ1-3 TRBV29-1 TGCAGCGTGGGAGACCTGGCCACCATATATTTT CSVGDLATIYF
. 14 . TRBJ1-2 TRBV4-1 TGCGCCAGCAGCCAAGAAAAGGGGAACTATGGCTACACCTTC CASSQEKGNYGYTF
. 14 . TRBJ2-7 TRBV7-6 TGTGCCAGCAGCCTAGATGGGGGCGCCTACGAGCAGTACTTC CASSLDGGAYEQYF
. 16 . TRBJ2-3 TRBV5-6 TGTGCCAGCAGCTTATATACATCGGGGCTGGGGGATACGCAGTATTTT CASSLYTSGLGDTQYF
. 16 . TRBJ1-1 TRBV7-2 TGTGCCAGCAGCGTTAGGCCCCGACGGGCGAACACTGAAGCTTTCTTT CASSVRPRRANTEAFF
few 16 TRBD1 TRBJ1-5 TRBV7-8 TGTGCCAGCAGCCGGTTTGACAGGGCCAGGGGTCAGCCCCAGCATTTT CASSRFDRARGQPQHF
. 21 TRBD2 TRBJ2-7 TRBV4-3 TGCGCCAGCAGCCAAGACCCTCAACCGGGACTAGCGGGGGGCCACTCCTACGAGCAGTACTTC CASSQDPQPGLAGGHSYEQYF
. 11 . TRBJ2-3 TRBV18 TGTGCCAGCTCACCAGCAGATACGCAGTATTTT CASSPADTQYF
. 16 . TRBJ2-2 TRBV15 TGTGCCACCAGCAGAGGGACGACGGGCCTCACCGGGGAGCTGTTTTTT CATSRGTTGLTGELFF
once 15 . TRBJ1-4 TRBV6-1 TGTGCCAGCAGTCCCCAGATGGCAACTAATGAAAAACTGTTTTTT CASSPQMATNEKLFF
. 19 TRBD2 TRBJ2-1 TRBV7-9 TGTGCCAGCAGCATCCCGTTATCCCAGCGGGGGAGCTCCTACAATGAGCAGTTCTTC CASSIPLSQRGSSYNEQFF